This is a list of T cell receptor beta chains from one sample in a study of cytomegalovirus exposure and HLA in healthy donors. TCRdb keeps only in-frame clones here, not all; method: immunoSEQ multiplex PCR. The sample consists of 120,000 to 150,000 clones, roughly 80% of them appearing once. The source material was PBMCs. The receptors shown here come from a female donor in good health and CMV-seronegative. The CDR3 runs from the conserved cysteine through the conserved F or W. Each record gives: D gene, clone size, V gene, CDR3 length, J gene, CDR3 protein, CDR3 DNA. A D gene is named only where the DNA matches it firmly. Clone size is shown for a subset of rows, as once, few, many or a class of expanded clone.

D gene: TRBD2; clone size: NA; V gene: TRBV15; CDR3 length: 14; J gene: TRBJ2-3; CDR3 protein: CATSSSGRTDTQYF; CDR3 DNA: TGTGCCACCAGCAGTAGCGGGAGAACAGATACGCAGTATTTT
D gene: TRBD2; clone size: few; V gene: TRBV7-2; CDR3 length: 14; J gene: TRBJ2-7; CDR3 protein: CASSLGTSEYEQYF; CDR3 DNA: TGTGCCAGCAGCTTAGGGACTAGTGAATACGAGCAGTACTTC
D gene: TRBD1; clone size: NA; V gene: TRBV29-1; CDR3 length: 14; J gene: TRBJ2-5; CDR3 protein: CSVARTGIAETQYF; CDR3 DNA: TGCAGCGTCGCCAGGACAGGGATTGCAGAGACCCAGTACTTC
D gene: TRBD2; clone size: NA; V gene: TRBV7-2; CDR3 length: 16; J gene: TRBJ2-1; CDR3 protein: CASSLGLADSYNEQFF; CDR3 DNA: TGTGCCAGCAGCCTGGGACTAGCGGACTCCTACAATGAGCAGTTCTTC
D gene: TRBD1; clone size: NA; V gene: TRBV10-2; CDR3 length: 15; J gene: TRBJ1-1; CDR3 protein: CASSNSGGAGTEAFF; CDR3 DNA: TGCGCCAGCAGTAATTCAGGGGGTGCGGGCACTGAAGCTTTCTTT
D gene: TRBD1; clone size: NA; V gene: TRBV19; CDR3 length: 15; J gene: TRBJ1-1; CDR3 protein: CATQKGTGGKTEAFF; CDR3 DNA: TGTGCCACGCAAAAGGGGACAGGGGGGAAGACTGAAGCTTTCTTT
D gene: NA; clone size: NA; V gene: TRBV15; CDR3 length: 15; J gene: TRBJ2-7; CDR3 protein: CATSSSPHPGEEQYF; CDR3 DNA: TGTGCCACCAGCAGCTCACCGCACCCCGGAGAAGAGCAGTACTTC
D gene: TRBD1; clone size: NA; V gene: TRBV6-6; CDR3 length: 12; J gene: TRBJ2-1; CDR3 protein: CASSSRGTGSFF; CDR3 DNA: TGTGCCAGCAGTTCGAGGGGGACAGGATCTTTCTTC
D gene: TRBD1; clone size: NA; V gene: TRBV18; CDR3 length: 14; J gene: TRBJ1-6; CDR3 protein: CASSSRGFDSPLHF; CDR3 DNA: TGTGCCAGCTCATCCAGGGGGTTTGATTCACCCCTCCACTTT
D gene: NA; clone size: NA; V gene: TRBV18; CDR3 length: 14; J gene: TRBJ2-7; CDR3 protein: CASSSRRGGDEQYF; CDR3 DNA: TGTGCCAGCTCATCGCGAAGGGGAGGCGACGAGCAGTACTTC
D gene: TRBD1; clone size: once; V gene: TRBV7-2; CDR3 length: 15; J gene: TRBJ1-2; CDR3 protein: CASSRTGVSDYGYTF; CDR3 DNA: TGTGCCAGCAGCCGGACAGGGGTGTCCGACTATGGCTACACCTTC
D gene: TRBD1; clone size: NA; V gene: TRBV25-1; CDR3 length: 15; J gene: TRBJ1-1; CDR3 protein: CASSELTGKAPEAFF; CDR3 DNA: TGTGCCAGCAGTGAATTGACAGGGAAGGCTCCTGAAGCTTTCTTT
D gene: TRBD1; clone size: once; V gene: TRBV9; CDR3 length: 16; J gene: TRBJ1-4; CDR3 protein: CASSPIIGTGNEKLFF; CDR3 DNA: TGTGCCAGCAGCCCGATTATCGGGACAGGGAATGAAAAACTGTTTTTT
D gene: TRBD1; clone size: NA; V gene: TRBV4-1; CDR3 length: 18; J gene: TRBJ1-5; CDR3 protein: CASSSGTAPIGSNQPQHF; CDR3 DNA: TGCGCCAGCAGCTCCGGGACAGCCCCTATCGGTAGCAATCAGCCCCAGCATTTT
D gene: TRBD2; clone size: once; V gene: TRBV5-1; CDR3 length: 14; J gene: TRBJ2-7; CDR3 protein: CASSLWRGTYEQYF; CDR3 DNA: TGCGCCAGCAGCTTATGGCGGGGGACCTACGAGCAGTACTTC
D gene: NA; clone size: NA; V gene: TRBV11-2; CDR3 length: 13; J gene: TRBJ2-5; CDR3 protein: CASSREVEETQYF; CDR3 DNA: TGTGCCAGCAGCCGCGAGGTGGAGGAGACCCAGTACTTC
D gene: TRBD2; clone size: NA; V gene: TRBV11-2; CDR3 length: 16; J gene: TRBJ2-5; CDR3 protein: CASSLVPLAGRGTQYF; CDR3 DNA: TGTGCCAGCAGCTTAGTGCCCCTAGCGGGGCGGGGGACCCAGTACTTC
D gene: NA; clone size: NA; V gene: TRBV29-1; CDR3 length: 13; J gene: TRBJ2-7; CDR3 protein: CSVGTGGPYEQYF; CDR3 DNA: TGCAGCGTCGGGACCGGGGGGCCTTACGAGCAGTACTTC
D gene: NA; clone size: NA; V gene: TRBV7-8; CDR3 length: 16; J gene: TRBJ2-1; CDR3 protein: CASSLVASFAYNEQFF; CDR3 DNA: TGTGCCAGCAGCTTAGTTGCCAGTTTTGCCTACAATGAGCAGTTCTTC
D gene: TRBD2; clone size: NA; V gene: TRBV12-5; CDR3 length: 14; J gene: TRBJ2-5; CDR3 protein: CASGLTGGDETQYF; CDR3 DNA: TGTGCTAGTGGTTTGACGGGAGGAGACGAGACCCAGTACTTC
D gene: TRBD2; clone size: NA; V gene: TRBV5-6; CDR3 length: 16; J gene: TRBJ2-1; CDR3 protein: CASSLTRGSPYNEQFF; CDR3 DNA: TGTGCCAGCAGCTTGACCCGCGGGAGTCCCTACAATGAGCAGTTCTTC
D gene: NA; clone size: NA; V gene: TRBV27; CDR3 length: 15; J gene: TRBJ2-7; CDR3 protein: CASSAEGMEPYEQYF; CDR3 DNA: TGTGCCAGCAGTGCCGAGGGAATGGAACCCTACGAGCAGTACTTC
D gene: NA; clone size: NA; V gene: TRBV6-6; CDR3 length: 14; J gene: TRBJ1-4; CDR3 protein: CASSYPGIDEKLFF; CDR3 DNA: TGTGCCAGCAGTTACCCAGGGATCGATGAAAAACTGTTTTTT
D gene: TRBD1; clone size: NA; V gene: TRBV7-6; CDR3 length: 15; J gene: TRBJ1-1; CDR3 protein: CASSLVEDRGGEAFF; CDR3 DNA: TGTGCCAGCAGCTTAGTTGAAGACAGGGGCGGTGAAGCTTTCTTT
D gene: TRBD2; clone size: NA; V gene: TRBV7-9; CDR3 length: 19; J gene: TRBJ2-5; CDR3 protein: CASSYRPGLAGAYQETQYF; CDR3 DNA: TGTGCCAGCAGCTACAGGCCGGGACTAGCGGGGGCGTACCAAGAGACCCAGTACTTC
D gene: NA; clone size: NA; V gene: TRBV19; CDR3 length: 12; J gene: TRBJ2-7; CDR3 protein: CASSIIRGKQYF; CDR3 DNA: TGTGCCAGTAGTATAATTCGGGGAAAGCAGTACTTC
D gene: NA; clone size: NA; V gene: TRBV7-2; CDR3 length: 15; J gene: TRBJ1-1; CDR3 protein: CASSLVMGGATEAFF; CDR3 DNA: TGTGCCAGCAGCTTAGTCATGGGTGGGGCCACTGAAGCTTTCTTT
D gene: TRBD1; clone size: NA; V gene: TRBV5-1; CDR3 length: 16; J gene: TRBJ1-4; CDR3 protein: CASSLFGTGGNEKLFF; CDR3 DNA: TGCGCCAGCAGCCTCTTCGGGACAGGGGGCAATGAAAAACTGTTTTTT
D gene: NA; clone size: NA; V gene: TRBV6-5; CDR3 length: 12; J gene: TRBJ2-7; CDR3 protein: CASSPRGYEQYF; CDR3 DNA: TGTGCCAGCAGCCCCCGGGGCTACGAGCAGTACTTC
D gene: NA; clone size: NA; V gene: TRBV5-4; CDR3 length: 12; J gene: TRBJ2-1; CDR3 protein: CASSLKGNEQFF; CDR3 DNA: TGTGCCAGCAGCTTGAAGGGGAACGAGCAGTTCTTC
D gene: NA; clone size: NA; V gene: TRBV13; CDR3 length: 16; J gene: TRBJ2-1; CDR3 protein: CASSYRKSGSYNEQFF; CDR3 DNA: TGTGCCAGCAGCTACAGGAAGTCGGGCTCCTACAATGAGCAGTTCTTC
D gene: TRBD2; clone size: NA; V gene: TRBV28; CDR3 length: 14; J gene: TRBJ2-2; CDR3 protein: CATRASGRRGELFF; CDR3 DNA: TGTGCCACCCGGGCTAGCGGGAGGAGAGGGGAGCTGTTTTTT
D gene: NA; clone size: NA; V gene: TRBV28; CDR3 length: 12; J gene: TRBJ1-1; CDR3 protein: CASARTNTEAFF; CDR3 DNA: TGTGCCAGCGCCAGAACGAACACTGAAGCTTTCTTT
D gene: NA; clone size: NA; V gene: TRBV29-1; CDR3 length: 12; J gene: TRBJ2-7; CDR3 protein: CSVGNEVYEQYF; CDR3 DNA: TGCAGCGTTGGAAACGAGGTATACGAGCAGTACTTC
D gene: TRBD2; clone size: NA; V gene: TRBV5-6; CDR3 length: 15; J gene: TRBJ2-1; CDR3 protein: CASSWTSGGFNEQFF; CDR3 DNA: TGTGCCAGCAGCTGGACTAGCGGGGGGTTCAATGAGCAGTTCTTC
D gene: TRBD2; clone size: once; V gene: TRBV18; CDR3 length: 16; J gene: TRBJ2-2; CDR3 protein: CASSPVAGEYNGELFF; CDR3 DNA: TGTGCCAGCTCACCAGTGGCGGGAGAATATAACGGGGAGCTGTTTTTT
D gene: TRBD2; clone size: NA; V gene: TRBV5-1; CDR3 length: 14; J gene: TRBJ2-3; CDR3 protein: CASSLGLALDTQYF; CDR3 DNA: TGCGCCAGCAGCTTGGGACTAGCTTTAGATACGCAGTATTTT
D gene: NA; clone size: few; V gene: TRBV27; CDR3 length: 13; J gene: TRBJ2-7; CDR3 protein: CASTHRAGYEQYF; CDR3 DNA: TGTGCCAGCACACACAGGGCTGGCTACGAGCAGTACTTC
D gene: TRBD1; clone size: NA; V gene: TRBV5-1; CDR3 length: 14; J gene: TRBJ1-4; CDR3 protein: CASSGGQGGEKLFF; CDR3 DNA: TGCGCCAGCAGCGGCGGACAGGGGGGCGAAAAACTGTTTTTT
D gene: NA; clone size: NA; V gene: TRBV11-3; CDR3 length: 15; J gene: TRBJ2-3; CDR3 protein: CASSLGRTSTDTQYF; CDR3 DNA: TGTGCCAGCAGCTTAGGGAGAACTAGCACAGATACGCAGTATTTT